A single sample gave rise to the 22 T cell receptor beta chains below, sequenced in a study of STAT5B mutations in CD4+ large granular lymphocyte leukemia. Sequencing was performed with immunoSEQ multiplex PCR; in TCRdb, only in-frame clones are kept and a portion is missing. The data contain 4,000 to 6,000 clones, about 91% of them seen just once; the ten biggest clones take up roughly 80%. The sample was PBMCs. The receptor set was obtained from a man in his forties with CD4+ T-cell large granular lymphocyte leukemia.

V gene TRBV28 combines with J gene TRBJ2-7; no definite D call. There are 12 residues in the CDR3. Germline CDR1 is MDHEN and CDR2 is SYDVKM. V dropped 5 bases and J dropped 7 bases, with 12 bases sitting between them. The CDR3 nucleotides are TGTGCCAGCAGTAGTAGCCCGAGGGAGCAGTACTTC. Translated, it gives CASSSSPREQYF.

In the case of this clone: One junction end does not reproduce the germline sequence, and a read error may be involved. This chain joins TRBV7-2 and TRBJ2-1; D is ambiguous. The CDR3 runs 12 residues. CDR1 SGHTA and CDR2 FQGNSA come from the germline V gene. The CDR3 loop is CASSPGLVSEIF. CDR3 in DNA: TGTGCCAGCAGCCCCGGCCTCGTTTCAGAGATCTTC. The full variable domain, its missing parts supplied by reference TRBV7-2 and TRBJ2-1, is GAGVSQSPSNKVTEKGKDVELRCDPISGHTALYWYRQSLGQGLEFLIYFQGNSAPDKSGLPSDRFSAERTGGSVSTLTIQRTQQEDSAVYLCASSPGLVSEIFGPGTRLTVL.

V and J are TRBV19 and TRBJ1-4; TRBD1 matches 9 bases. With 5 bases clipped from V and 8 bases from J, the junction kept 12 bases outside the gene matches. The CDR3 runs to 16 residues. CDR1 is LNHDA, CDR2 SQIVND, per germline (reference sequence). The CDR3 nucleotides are TGTGCCAGTAGTTTGGGACAGGGATACTTGGCCGAAAAACTGTTTTTT. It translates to CASSLGQGYLAEKLFF.

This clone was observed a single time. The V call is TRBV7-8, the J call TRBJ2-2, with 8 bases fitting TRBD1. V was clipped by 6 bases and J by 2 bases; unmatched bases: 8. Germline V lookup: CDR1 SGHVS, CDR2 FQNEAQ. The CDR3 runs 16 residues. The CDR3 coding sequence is TGTGCCAGCAGGGACCAGGGGGCGGGAAACACCGGGGAGCTGTTTTTT. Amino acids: CASRDQGAGNTGELFF.

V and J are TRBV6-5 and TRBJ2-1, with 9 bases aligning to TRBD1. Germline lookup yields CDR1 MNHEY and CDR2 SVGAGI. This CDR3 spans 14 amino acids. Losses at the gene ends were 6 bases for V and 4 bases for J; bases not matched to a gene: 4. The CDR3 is CASSLGQGYNEQFF. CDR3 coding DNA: TGTGCCAGCAGCCTGGGACAGGGTTACAATGAGCAGTTCTTC.

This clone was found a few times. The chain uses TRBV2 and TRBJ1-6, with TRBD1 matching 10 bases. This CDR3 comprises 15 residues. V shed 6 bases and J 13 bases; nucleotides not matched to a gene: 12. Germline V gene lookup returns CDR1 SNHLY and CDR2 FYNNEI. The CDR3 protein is CASRDYRDRGSPLHF. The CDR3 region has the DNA TGTGCCAGCAGAGACTACCGGGACAGGGGTTCTCCCCTCCACTTT.

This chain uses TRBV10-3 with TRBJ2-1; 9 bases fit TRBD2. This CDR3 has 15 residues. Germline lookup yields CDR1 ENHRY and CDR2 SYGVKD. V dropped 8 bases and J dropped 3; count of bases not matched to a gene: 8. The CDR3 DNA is TGTGCCATCGGGGTAGCGGGGGACCTCTACAATGAGCAGTTCTTC. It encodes CAIGVAGDLYNEQFF.

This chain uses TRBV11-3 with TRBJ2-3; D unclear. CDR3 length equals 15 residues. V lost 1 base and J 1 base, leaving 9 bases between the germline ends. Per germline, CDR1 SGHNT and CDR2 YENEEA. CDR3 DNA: TGTGCCAGCAGCTTAGGGCTATGGGGCACAGATACGCAGTATTTT. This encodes CASSLGLWGTDTQYF. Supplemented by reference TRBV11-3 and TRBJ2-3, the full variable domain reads EAGVVQSPRYKIIEKKQPVAFWCNPISGHNTLYWYLQNLGQGPELLIRYENEEAVDDSQLPKDRFSAERLKGVDSTLKIQPAELGDSAVYLCASSLGLWGTDTQYFGPGTRLTVL.

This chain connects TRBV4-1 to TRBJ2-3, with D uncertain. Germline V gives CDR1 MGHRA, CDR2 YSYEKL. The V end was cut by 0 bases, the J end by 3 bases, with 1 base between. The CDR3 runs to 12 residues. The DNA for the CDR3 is TGCGCCAGCAGCCAAGAAACAGATACGCAGTATTTT. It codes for CASSQETDTQYF.

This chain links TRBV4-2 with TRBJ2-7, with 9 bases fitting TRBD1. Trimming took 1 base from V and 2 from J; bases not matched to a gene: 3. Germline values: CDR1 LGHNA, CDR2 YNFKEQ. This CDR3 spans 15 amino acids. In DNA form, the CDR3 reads TGTGCCAGCAGCCAAGCCGGGACAGGGACCTACGAGCAGTACTTC. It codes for CASSQAGTGTYEQYF.

The CDR3 here is CASSFVPGDTEAFF. The CDR3 nucleotides are TGTGCCAGCAGCTTCGTCCCGGGAGACACTGAAGCTTTCTTT. This sequence joins TRBV5-8 and TRBJ1-1; D is ambiguous. The CDR3 spans 14 residues. V lost 2 bases and J 3 bases, leaving 11 bases between the germline ends. In germline, CDR1 is SGHTS, CDR2 YDEGEE.

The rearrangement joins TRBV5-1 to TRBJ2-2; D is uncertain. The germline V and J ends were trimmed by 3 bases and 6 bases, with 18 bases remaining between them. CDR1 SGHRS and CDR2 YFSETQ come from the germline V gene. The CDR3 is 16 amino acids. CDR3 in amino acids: CASSSDGMQDAGELFF. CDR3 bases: TGCGCCAGCAGCTCGGACGGAATGCAGGACGCCGGGGAGCTGTTTTTT.

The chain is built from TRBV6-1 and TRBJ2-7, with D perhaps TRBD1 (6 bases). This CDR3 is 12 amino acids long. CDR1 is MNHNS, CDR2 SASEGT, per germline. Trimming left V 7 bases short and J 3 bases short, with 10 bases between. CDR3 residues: CASTAQGYEQYF. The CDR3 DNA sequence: TGTGCCAGCACCGCACAGGGCTACGAGCAGTACTTC.

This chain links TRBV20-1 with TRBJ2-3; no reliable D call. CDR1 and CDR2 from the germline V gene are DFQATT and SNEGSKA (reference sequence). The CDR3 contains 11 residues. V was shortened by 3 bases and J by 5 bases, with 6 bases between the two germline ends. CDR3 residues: CSASGQDTQYF. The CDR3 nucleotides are TGCAGTGCTAGTGGGCAAGATACGCAGTATTTT.

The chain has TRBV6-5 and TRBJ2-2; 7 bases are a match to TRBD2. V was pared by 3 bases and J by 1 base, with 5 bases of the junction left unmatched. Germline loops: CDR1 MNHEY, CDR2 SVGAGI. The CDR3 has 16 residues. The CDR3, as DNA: TGTGCCAGCAGTTATCCAGGGAGGGGGAACACCGGGGAGCTGTTTTTT. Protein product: CASSYPGRGNTGELFF.

CDR3 sequence reads: CASSFEPRGTDTQYF. Here the CDR3 DNA reads TGTGCCAGCAGCTTTGAACCGAGGGGCACAGATACGCAGTATTTT. The V call is TRBV7-6, the J call TRBJ2-3, with D possibly being TRBD2 (5 bases). Trimming shortened V by 3 bases and J by 1 base, and 11 bases separated the two germline ends. Germline values: CDR1 SGHVS, CDR2 FNYEAQ. This CDR3 comprises 15 residues.

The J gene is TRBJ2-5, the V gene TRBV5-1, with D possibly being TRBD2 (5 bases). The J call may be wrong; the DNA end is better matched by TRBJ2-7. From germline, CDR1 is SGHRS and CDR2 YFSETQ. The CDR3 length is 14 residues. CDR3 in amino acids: CASSLGRLGYEQYF. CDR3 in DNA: TGCGCCAGCAGCTTGGGGAGGCTCGGATACGAGCAGTACTTC.

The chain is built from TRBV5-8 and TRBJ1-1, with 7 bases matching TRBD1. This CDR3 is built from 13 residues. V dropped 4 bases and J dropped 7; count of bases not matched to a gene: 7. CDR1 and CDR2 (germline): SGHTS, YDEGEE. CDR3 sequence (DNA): TGTGCCAGCAGCAGGCGACAGGGTCGTGAAGCTTTCTTT. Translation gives CASSRRQGREAFF. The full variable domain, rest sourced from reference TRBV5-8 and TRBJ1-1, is EAGVTQSPTHLIKTRGQQATLRCSPISGHTSVYWYQQALGLGLQFLLWYDEGEERNRGNFPPRFSGRQFPNYSSELNVNALELEDSALYLCASSRRQGREAFFGQGTRLTVV.

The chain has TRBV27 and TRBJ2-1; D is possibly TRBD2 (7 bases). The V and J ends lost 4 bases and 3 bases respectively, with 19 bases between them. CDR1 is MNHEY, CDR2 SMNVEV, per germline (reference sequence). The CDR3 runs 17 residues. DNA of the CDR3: TGTGCCAGCAGTTCCGCGCACGGGGGGCCAGGCTACAATGAGCAGTTCTTC. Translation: CASSSAHGGPGYNEQFF.

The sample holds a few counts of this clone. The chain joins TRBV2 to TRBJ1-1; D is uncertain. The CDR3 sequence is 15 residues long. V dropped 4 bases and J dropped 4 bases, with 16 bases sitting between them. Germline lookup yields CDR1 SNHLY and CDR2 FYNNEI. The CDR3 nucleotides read TGTGCCAGCAGTGGAGACGCGTGGGCGGGCACTGAAGCTTTCTTT. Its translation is CASSGDAWAGTEAFF.

In DNA form, the CDR3 reads TGTGCCAGTAATTGGGCTGGGAACCTGAACACTGAAGCTTTCTTT. It specifies CASNWAGNLNTEAFF. The V and J genes are TRBV19 and TRBJ1-1, with D unresolved. V lost 7 bases and J lost 0, with 15 bases in between. Germline assignment: CDR1 LNHDA and CDR2 SQIVND (reference sequence). The CDR3 loop spans 15 amino acids. The full variable domain, with the rest looked up from reference TRBV19 and TRBJ1-1, is DGGITQSPKYLFRKEGQNVTLSCEQNLNHDAMYWYRQDPGQGLRLIYYSQIVNDFQKGDIAEGYSVSREKKESFPLTVTSAQKNPTAFYLCASNWAGNLNTEAFFGQGTRLTVV.

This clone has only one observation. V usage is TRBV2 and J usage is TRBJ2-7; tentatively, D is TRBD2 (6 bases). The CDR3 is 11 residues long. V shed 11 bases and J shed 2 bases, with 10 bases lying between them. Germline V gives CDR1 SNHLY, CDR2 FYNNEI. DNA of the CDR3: TGTGCCGGAGGGGAGACCTACGAGCAGTACTTC. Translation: CAGGETYEQYF.